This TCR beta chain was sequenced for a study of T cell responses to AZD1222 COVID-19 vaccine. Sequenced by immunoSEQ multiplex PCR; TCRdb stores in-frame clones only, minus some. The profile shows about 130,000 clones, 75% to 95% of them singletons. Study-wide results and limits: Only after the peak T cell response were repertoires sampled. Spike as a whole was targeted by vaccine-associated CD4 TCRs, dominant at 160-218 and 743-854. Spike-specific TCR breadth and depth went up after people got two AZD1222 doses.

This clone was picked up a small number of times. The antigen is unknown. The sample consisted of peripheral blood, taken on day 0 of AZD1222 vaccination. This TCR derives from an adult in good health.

The CDR3 nucleotides are TGTGCCAGCAGTACCGCCGGGACAGGCTCCTACGAGCAGTACTTC. Translated, it gives CASSTAGTGSYEQYF. The V and J genes are TRBV28 and TRBJ2-7; TRBD1 agrees at 8 bases. CDR1 and CDR2 from the germline V gene are MDHEN and SYDVKM. Trimming removed 5 bases from V and 0 bases from J; junction bases left unmatched: 6. This CDR3 spans 15 amino acids. Based on the CDR3 plus reference TRBV28 and TRBJ2-7, the full variable domain is DVKVTQSSRYLVKRTGEKVFLECVQDMDHENMFWYRQDPGLGLRLIYFSYDVKMKEKGDIPEGYSVSREKKERFSLILESASTNQTSMYLCASSTAGTGSYEQYFGPGTRLTVT.